This TCR beta chain was sequenced during a study of blood T cell repertoires in COVID-19. In the study overall: The United States, Italy and Spain were the sources of the acute and convalescent COVID-19 samples. The cDNA or gDNA used as material had been derived from T cells, B-cell-depleted T cells, or PBMCs.

Original handling: Nucleated cell counts were estimated from reference gene primer amplification. Profiled with immunoSEQ multiplex PCR; TCRdb holds only in-frame clones, not every one. V and J calls and clone size are given by that table; D and trimming were obtained from the DNA. In the table there are under 400,000 clones, 70% to 90% of which are singletons. This clone was seen once. The CDR3 is made up of 16 amino acids. V was trimmed by 6 bases and J by 1 base, leaving 16 bases between them. CDR1 MDHEN and CDR2 SYDVKM come from the germline V gene. One Seattle source followed patients from active infection through their disease course.

The TCR was taken from a woman aged 30 to 39 with COVID-19, enrolled during active disease. Sequencing input: peripheral blood. This chain joins TRBV28 and TRBJ1-5; possible D gene TRBD1, 6 bases. CDR3 sequence (DNA): TGTGCCAGCAGCCCCGAGGGAGGGGGGAGCAATCAGCCCCAGCATTTT. Amino acids: CASSPEGGGSNQPQHF.